A single sample gave rise to the 8 T cell receptor beta chains below, sequenced in a study of blood T cell repertoires in COVID-19. Libraries were prepared by immunoSEQ multiplex PCR; TCRdb keeps only in-frame clonotypes and omits some of them. The sample records more than 120,000 clones, 70% to 90% being singletons. Material for sequencing was peripheral blood. The origin of the receptors is a human donor with acute or convalescent COVID-19. The donor label of this sample is uncertain.

This chain's CDR3 is CASSVEGVPGNTIYF. The CDR3 bases are TGTGCCAGCAGCGTAGAGGGGGTACCTGGAAACACCATATATTTT. This chain connects TRBV9 to TRBJ1-3; possibly TRBD1 for D (6 bases). The V end was cut by 0 bases, the J end by 2 bases, with 9 bases between. The CDR3 spans 15 residues. Germline-derived CDR1 and CDR2 are SGDLS and YYNGEE.

The V and J genes are TRBV11-2 and TRBJ1-2; D possibly corresponds to TRBD1 (5 bases). Deletions cut 5 bases from V and 4 bases from J, with 14 bases between. This CDR3 has 14 residues. Germline CDR1 SGHAT, CDR2 FQNNGV. Here the CDR3 DNA reads TGTGCCAGCAGCGCCCGGACGGACATCTATGGCTACACCTTC. It codes for CASSARTDIYGYTF.

CDR3: CASSLAGTVRGPQHF. The CDR3 nucleotides read TGTGCCAGCAGCTTGGCCGGGACAGTCCGTGGGCCCCAGCATTTT. This sequence joins TRBV5-6 and TRBJ1-5, with 7 bases that match TRBD1. This CDR3 region has 15 residues. V was pared by 0 bases and J by 9 bases, with 9 bases of the junction left unmatched. CDR1 SGHDT and CDR2 YYEEEE come from the germline V gene.

The rearrangement joins TRBV5-4 to TRBJ1-1, with 10 bases aligning to TRBD1. Germline CDR1 and CDR2: SGHNT and YYREEE (reference sequence). The CDR3 consists of 15 residues. V lost 2 bases and J lost 4; bases outside the gene matches: 5. The CDR3 coding sequence is TGTGCCAGCAGCTTTGGACAGGGGGTCTTCACTGAAGCTTTCTTT. Translating it yields CASSFGQGVFTEAFF.

The chain is built from TRBV11-2 and TRBJ2-5; 8 nucleotides agree with TRBD2. The germline CDR1 and CDR2 sequences are SGHAT and FQNNGV. The CDR3 is 18 amino acids. The V segment lost 7 bases and the J segment 0 bases; nucleotides outside the gene matches: 16. CDR3 sequence (DNA): TGTGCCAGCACCATTAGAAGCGGGGGCACACTGTACCAAGAGACCCAGTACTTC. This codes for CASTIRSGGTLYQETQYF.

The chain is built from TRBV9 and TRBJ1-1, with 7 bases identical to TRBD1. The CDR3 has 15 residues. The V segment lost 4 bases and the J segment 3 bases; nucleotides outside the gene matches: 9. The V gene's germline CDR1 is SGDLS and CDR2 YYNGEE. CDR3 loop: CASSQAGGQDTEAFF. The CDR3 coding sequence is TGTGCCAGCAGCCAGGCAGGGGGTCAGGACACTGAAGCTTTCTTT. Full variable domain (remainder filled in from reference TRBV9 and TRBJ1-1): DSGVTQTPKHLITATGQRVTLRCSPRSGDLSVYWYQQSLDQGLQFLIQYYNGEERAKGNILERFSAQQFPDLHSELNLSSLELGDSALYFCASSQAGGQDTEAFFGQGTRLTVV.

The chain couples TRBV30 to TRBJ1-2; perhaps TRBD1 as D (5 bases). V lost 8 bases to trimming and J lost 3 bases, with 16 bases between them. Germline assignment: CDR1 GTSNPN and CDR2 SVGIG (reference sequence). CDR3 length: 13 amino acids. The CDR3 loop is CAGKGDRYYGYTF. CDR3 DNA sequence: TGTGCCGGGAAGGGTGACAGATACTATGGCTACACCTTC. Drawing the rest from reference TRBV30 and TRBJ1-2, the complete variable domain is SQTIHQWPATLVQPVGSPLSLECTVEGTSNPNLYWYRQAAGRGLQLLFYSVGIGQISSEVPQNLSASRPQDRQFILSSKKLLLSDSGFYLCAGKGDRYYGYTFGSGTRLTVV.

The rearrangement joins TRBV5-8 to TRBJ1-5, with a possible D match to TRBD1 (5 bases). With 2 bases removed from V and 7 bases from J, the gap between germline ends came to 13 bases. Germline V gene lookup returns CDR1 SGHTS and CDR2 YDEGEE. The CDR3 runs 14 residues. CDR3 in amino acids: CASSLQPRGQPQHF. The CDR3 DNA is TGTGCCAGCAGCTTACAGCCAAGGGGACAGCCCCAGCATTTT.